This is a list of T cell receptor beta chains from one sample in a study of PD-1 blockade in classical Hodgkin lymphoma. Only in-frame clones appear in the TCRdb table, and some are missing; sequencing was by immunoSEQ multiplex PCR. In the table there are roughly 92,000 clones, 80% to 95% of which are singletons. Sequencing used peripheral blood mononuclear cells (PBMCs), obtained at baseline. The receptors here all came from a human donor with classical Hodgkin lymphoma. Both conserved end residues are part of each CDR3. Fields, in order: V gene, clone size, CDR3 length, D gene, J gene, CDR3 protein, CDR3 DNA. The D gene is left open where the match is weak. Not every row has a clone size; where given, it reads once, few, many or a size class.

v_gene: TRBV29-1; abundance: NA; len: 13; d_gene: NA; j_gene: TRBJ2-7; CDR3aa: CSVRGTGHYEQYF; CDR3nt: TGCAGCGTTAGGGGAACGGGACACTACGAGCAGTACTTC
v_gene: TRBV29-1; abundance: NA; len: 14; d_gene: NA; j_gene: TRBJ2-7; CDR3aa: CSVDVGETTKGKYF; CDR3nt: TGCAGCGTTGATGTTGGGGAGACGACCAAGGGAAAGTACTTC
v_gene: TRBV18; abundance: NA; len: 15; d_gene: TRBD1; j_gene: TRBJ2-1; CDR3aa: CASSPFDRGLNEQFF; CDR3nt: TGTGCCAGCTCACCTTTTGACAGGGGGCTCAATGAGCAGTTCTTC
v_gene: TRBV7-8; abundance: NA; len: 14; d_gene: NA; j_gene: TRBJ1-2; CDR3aa: CASSLANGMYGYTF; CDR3nt: TGTGCCAGCAGCTTAGCGAACGGAATGTATGGCTACACCTTC
v_gene: TRBV5-1; abundance: once; len: 15; d_gene: NA; j_gene: TRBJ1-5; CDR3aa: CASSLAGDRRQPQHF; CDR3nt: TGCGCCAGCAGCTTGGCGGGGGATCGGCGTCAGCCCCAGCATTTT
v_gene: TRBV7-7; abundance: NA; len: 15; d_gene: TRBD2; j_gene: TRBJ2-7; CDR3aa: CASSLGREGQNEQYF; CDR3nt: TGTGCCAGCAGCTTAGGACGGGAGGGACAAAACGAGCAGTACTTC
v_gene: TRBV9; abundance: NA; len: 15; d_gene: NA; j_gene: TRBJ2-3; CDR3aa: CASSVAQLPTDTQYF; CDR3nt: TGTGCCAGCAGCGTAGCCCAGCTACCCACAGATACGCAGTATTTT
v_gene: TRBV6-6; abundance: NA; len: 14; d_gene: NA; j_gene: TRBJ2-7; CDR3aa: CASSYYSEGHEQYF; CDR3nt: TGTGCCAGCAGTTACTACTCAGAGGGGCACGAGCAGTACTTC
v_gene: TRBV27; abundance: NA; len: 15; d_gene: TRBD1; j_gene: TRBJ1-2; CDR3aa: CASSLSPGQGGGYTF; CDR3nt: TGTGCCAGCAGCCTCTCTCCCGGACAGGGGGGTGGCTACACCTTC
v_gene: TRBV28; abundance: NA; len: 17; d_gene: TRBD1; j_gene: TRBJ2-1; CDR3aa: CASSILPGQGSYNEQFF; CDR3nt: TGTGCCAGCAGTATTTTACCAGGACAGGGATCCTACAATGAGCAGTTCTTC
v_gene: TRBV5-4; abundance: NA; len: 15; d_gene: NA; j_gene: TRBJ2-5; CDR3aa: CASSLYSGRTETQYF; CDR3nt: TGTGCCAGCAGCTTGTATTCCGGGCGGACAGAGACCCAGTACTTC
v_gene: TRBV29-1; abundance: few; len: 11; d_gene: NA; j_gene: TRBJ1-1; CDR3aa: CSADMNTEAFF; CDR3nt: TGCAGCGCAGACATGAACACTGAAGCTTTCTTT
v_gene: TRBV15; abundance: NA; len: 15; d_gene: TRBD2; j_gene: TRBJ2-5; CDR3aa: CATSWTSGSQETQYF; CDR3nt: TGTGCCACCAGCTGGACTAGCGGGAGTCAAGAGACCCAGTACTTC
v_gene: TRBV27; abundance: NA; len: 14; d_gene: TRBD1; j_gene: TRBJ1-1; CDR3aa: CASNGRDRNTEAFF; CDR3nt: TGTGCCAGCAACGGACGGGACAGGAACACTGAAGCTTTCTTT
v_gene: TRBV5-1; abundance: NA; len: 20; d_gene: NA; j_gene: TRBJ1-1; CDR3aa: CASSLVGPSQTTSRNTEAFF; CDR3nt: TGCGCCAGCAGCTTGGTAGGGCCCAGTCAGACTACGAGCAGGAACACTGAAGCTTTCTTT
v_gene: TRBV7-9; abundance: NA; len: 13; d_gene: NA; j_gene: TRBJ2-7; CDR3aa: CASSFVGAYEQYF; CDR3nt: TGTGCCAGCAGCTTTGTGGGGGCCTACGAGCAGTACTTC
v_gene: TRBV19; abundance: once; len: 14; d_gene: NA; j_gene: TRBJ2-1; CDR3aa: CASSSLRWANEQFF; CDR3nt: TGTGCCAGTAGTTCTTTAAGGTGGGCTAATGAGCAGTTCTTC
v_gene: TRBV5-1; abundance: NA; len: 14; d_gene: NA; j_gene: TRBJ1-1; CDR3aa: CASSLDTVNTEAFF; CDR3nt: TGCGCCAGCAGCTTAGACACAGTGAACACTGAAGCTTTCTTT
v_gene: TRBV10-3; abundance: NA; len: 12; d_gene: NA; j_gene: TRBJ2-2; CDR3aa: CATRSPTGELFF; CDR3nt: TGTGCCACCCGGTCCCCCACCGGGGAGCTGTTTTTT
v_gene: TRBV5-1; abundance: NA; len: 10; d_gene: NA; j_gene: TRBJ2-7; CDR3aa: CASTGYEQYF; CDR3nt: TGCGCCAGCACCGGCTACGAGCAGTACTTC
v_gene: TRBV13; abundance: NA; len: 15; d_gene: NA; j_gene: TRBJ2-7; CDR3aa: CASSLGVVPGHEQYF; CDR3nt: TGTGCCAGCAGCTTAGGGGTGGTCCCTGGCCACGAGCAGTACTTC
v_gene: TRBV2; abundance: NA; len: 15; d_gene: NA; j_gene: TRBJ2-2; CDR3aa: CASRPDTLNTGELFF; CDR3nt: TGTGCCAGCAGACCGGACACCCTCAACACCGGGGAGCTGTTTTTT
v_gene: TRBV18; abundance: NA; len: 14; d_gene: NA; j_gene: TRBJ1-2; CDR3aa: CASSPNGRVYGYTF; CDR3nt: TGTGCCAGCTCACCGAACGGCAGGGTTTATGGCTACACCTTC
v_gene: TRBV28; abundance: NA; len: 16; d_gene: TRBD2; j_gene: TRBJ2-2; CDR3aa: CASSFLREGYTGELFF; CDR3nt: TGTGCCAGCAGTTTCTTACGGGAGGGCTACACCGGGGAGCTGTTTTTT
v_gene: TRBV27; abundance: NA; len: 13; d_gene: NA; j_gene: TRBJ1-2; CDR3aa: CASSPRARYGYTF; CDR3nt: TGTGCCAGCAGTCCGAGGGCCCGCTATGGCTACACCTTC
v_gene: TRBV28; abundance: NA; len: 14; d_gene: NA; j_gene: TRBJ1-4; CDR3aa: CASSLPGLGEKLFF; CDR3nt: TGTGCCAGCAGTTTACCTGGGTTGGGTGAAAAACTGTTTTTT
v_gene: TRBV7-2; abundance: NA; len: 13; d_gene: NA; j_gene: TRBJ1-1; CDR3aa: CASSFTVNTEAFF; CDR3nt: TGTGCCAGCAGCTTCACAGTGAACACTGAAGCTTTCTTT
v_gene: TRBV12-5; abundance: NA; len: 14; d_gene: NA; j_gene: TRBJ2-1; CDR3aa: CASGSGAPRDEQFF; CDR3nt: TGTGCTAGTGGTTCGGGCGCCCCGCGCGATGAGCAGTTCTTC
v_gene: TRBV28; abundance: NA; len: 13; d_gene: TRBD2; j_gene: TRBJ2-3; CDR3aa: CASSLAATDTQYF; CDR3nt: TGTGCCAGCAGCCTAGCGGCCACAGATACGCAGTATTTT
v_gene: TRBV30; abundance: NA; len: 13; d_gene: TRBD2; j_gene: TRBJ2-4; CDR3aa: CALAGTSKNIQYF; CDR3nt: TGTGCCTTAGCCGGGACTAGCAAAAACATTCAGTACTTC
v_gene: TRBV11-2; abundance: NA; len: 13; d_gene: NA; j_gene: TRBJ2-7; CDR3aa: CASRLGLDYEQYF; CDR3nt: TGTGCCAGCAGATTAGGTCTGGACTACGAGCAGTACTTC
v_gene: TRBV7-3; abundance: NA; len: 15; d_gene: NA; j_gene: TRBJ1-1; CDR3aa: CASSLNLVGASEAFF; CDR3nt: TGTGCCAGCAGCTTAAATCTGGTTGGGGCCTCCGAAGCTTTCTTT
v_gene: TRBV5-1; abundance: NA; len: 18; d_gene: NA; j_gene: TRBJ2-2; CDR3aa: CASSSFPGVRGPTGELFF; CDR3nt: TGCGCCAGCAGCTCCTTCCCAGGGGTGCGGGGCCCAACCGGGGAGCTGTTTTTT